Each of the 12 T cell receptor beta chains below was sequenced from the same sample in a study of regulatory T cells in long-lasting Graves disease. CDR3 regions were amplified by Arm-PCR using iRepertoire HTBI primers to build TCR beta libraries. MiXCR, applied by TCRdb to the multiplex PCR reads, yields one record per CDR3 protein. This sample has 430,000 or so distinct CDR3 sequences, with roughly a fifth found just once. Regarding time point: persistent/refractory GD, antithyroid drugs over 5 years with positive TRAb. Researchers made the TCR library from RNA that was extracted from PBMCs. The sample was peripheral blood mononuclear cells (PBMCs), taken when the disease was refractory, from a patient treated with antithyroid drugs. These receptors all come from a female donor with Graves disease.

The V call is TRBV5-1, the J call TRBJ1-6; perhaps TRBD1 as D (5 bases). This CDR3 comprises 16 residues. Germline loops: CDR1 SGHRS, CDR2 YFSETQ. The germline V and J ends were trimmed by 0 bases and 8 bases, with 15 bases remaining between them. CDR3 loop: CASSLEIGGADSPLHF. CDR3 DNA sequence: TGCGCCAGCAGCTTGGAAATTGGGGGAGCTGATTCACCCCTCCACTTT.

This clonotype was picked up many times. The chain carries TRBV7-2 and TRBJ2-7, with D possibly TRBD2 on 6 matching bases. This CDR3 spans 14 amino acids. Germline CDR1 is SGHTA and CDR2 is FQGNSA. V was cut by 1 base and J by 2 bases, with 9 bases left in between. The CDR3 nucleotides read TGTGCCAGCAGCTTAGATAGCGGCCCCTACGAGCAGTACTTC. Residues: CASSLDSGPYEQYF.

The gene calls are TRBV9 and TRBJ1-2; D is uncertain. CDR1 and CDR2 (germline): SGDLS, YYNGEE. The CDR3 length is 19 residues. Trimming left V 4 bases short and J 3 bases short, with 28 bases between. CDR3 amino acids: CASSTNKSPEVVNHYGYTF. DNA for the CDR3: TGTGCCAGCAGCACCAATAAATCTCCCGAAGTAGTTAACCACTATGGCTACACCTTC.

This clonotype was seen at least ten times. The chain joins TRBV28 to TRBJ1-1; D possibly corresponds to TRBD1 (5 bases). This CDR3 has 14 amino acids. Germline assignment: CDR1 MDHEN and CDR2 SYDVKM. V lost 3 bases and J 4 bases, leaving 12 bases between the germline ends. The CDR3 DNA is TGTGCCAGCAGTTTCGGGGGAAGTCGCACTGAAGCTTTCTTT. Protein: CASSFGGSRTEAFF.

This clonotype was counted between two and nine times. This chain links TRBV19 with TRBJ2-2, with 11 bases lining up with TRBD2. J lost 6 bases, V lost 4 bases, and 10 bases had no gene match. CDR1 and CDR2 (germline): LNHDA, SQIVND (reference sequence). This CDR3 region has 17 residues. The CDR3 nucleotides read TGTGCCAGTAGTAGTCTAGCGGGAGGCTGGGGGTCCGGGGAGCTGTTTTTT. Protein product: CASSSLAGGWGSGELFF.

This clonotype was picked up many times. The rearrangement joins TRBV11-2 to TRBJ2-5; 9 nucleotides line up with TRBD2. CDR1 and CDR2 (germline): SGHAT, FQNNGV. With V trimmed by 1 base and J by 4 bases, 4 bases remained unmatched. This CDR3 is 15 amino acids long. The CDR3 reads CASSLASGKRETQYF. CDR3 DNA: TGTGCCAGCAGCTTAGCTAGCGGGAAACGAGAGACCCAGTACTTC.

This clonotype was seen many times. CDR3 DNA sequence: TGTGCCAGCAGTTTATTCTCGAACGGCTACGAGCAGTACTTC. It translates to CASSLFSNGYEQYF. This rearrangement joins TRBV27 to TRBJ2-7, with D unclear. V shed 1 base and J shed 3 bases, with 10 bases lying between them. Germline CDR1 reads MNHEY; CDR2 reads SMNVEV (reference sequence). The CDR3 totals 14 residues.

A remark on this clonotype: Since a much larger clone is just one base distant, this may be a read error. The chain couples TRBV6-2 or TRBV6-3 to TRBJ2-7; D is uncertain. V lost 2 bases, J lost 6 bases, and 14 bases lay in between. The germline gives CDR1 MNHEY, CDR2 SVGEGT. This CDR3 has 14 residues. This CDR3 is CASSYPIWPSEQYF. Written as DNA, the CDR3 is TGTGCCAGCAGTTACCCGATATGGCCAAGCGAGCAGTACTTC.

This chain uses TRBV6-1 with TRBJ2-7, with D unclear. Between the trimmed V and J ends, which lost 3 bases and 0 bases, there was a span of 12 bases. The CDR3 sequence is 15 residues long. The germline CDR1 and CDR2 sequences are MNHNS and SASEGT. The CDR3 here is CASSDTQTYSYEQYF. The CDR3 DNA reads as TGTGCCAGCAGTGATACACAGACCTACTCCTACGAGCAGTACTTC.

Ten or more counts support this clonotype. V gene TRBV29-1 combines with J gene TRBJ2-4; 9 bases are shared with TRBD1. The germline V gene encodes CDR1 SQVTM and CDR2 ANQGSEA. CDR3 length: 15 amino acids. The V and J ends lost 6 bases and 9 bases, in that order; junction bases with no gene match: 15. As DNA, the CDR3 is TGCAGCGTCGAACTTTCCGGGACAGGGCTTGGCATTCAGTACTTC. It codes for CSVELSGTGLGIQYF.

Ten or more counts support this clonotype. The chain uses TRBV2 and TRBJ2-7, with D possibly being TRBD2 (5 bases). The germline V gene has CDR1 SNHLY and CDR2 FYNNEI. This CDR3 has 15 residues. V gave up 7 bases and J gave up 2 bases, with 18 bases separating them. Here the CDR3 DNA reads TGTGCCAGCAACCCCGAGGGTGGAGGAGCCTACGAGCAGTACTTC. Its protein product is CASNPEGGGAYEQYF. Drawing the rest from reference TRBV2 and TRBJ2-7, the complete variable domain is EPEVTQTPSHQVTQMGQEVILRCVPISNHLYFYWYRQILGQKVEFLVSFYNNEISEKSEIFDDQFSVERPDGSNFTLKIRSTKLEDSAMYFCASNPEGGGAYEQYFGPGTRLTVT.

CDR3 residues: CASRRPPGGNTEAFF. Written as DNA, the CDR3 is TGTGCCAGCAGAAGACCGCCGGGAGGGAACACTGAAGCTTTCTTT. The rearrangement links TRBV6-1 to TRBJ1-1, with D hard to call. The CDR3 has 15 residues. Germline-derived CDR1 and CDR2 are MNHNS and SASEGT. Trimming stripped 6 bases from V and 1 base from J, with 15 bases between.